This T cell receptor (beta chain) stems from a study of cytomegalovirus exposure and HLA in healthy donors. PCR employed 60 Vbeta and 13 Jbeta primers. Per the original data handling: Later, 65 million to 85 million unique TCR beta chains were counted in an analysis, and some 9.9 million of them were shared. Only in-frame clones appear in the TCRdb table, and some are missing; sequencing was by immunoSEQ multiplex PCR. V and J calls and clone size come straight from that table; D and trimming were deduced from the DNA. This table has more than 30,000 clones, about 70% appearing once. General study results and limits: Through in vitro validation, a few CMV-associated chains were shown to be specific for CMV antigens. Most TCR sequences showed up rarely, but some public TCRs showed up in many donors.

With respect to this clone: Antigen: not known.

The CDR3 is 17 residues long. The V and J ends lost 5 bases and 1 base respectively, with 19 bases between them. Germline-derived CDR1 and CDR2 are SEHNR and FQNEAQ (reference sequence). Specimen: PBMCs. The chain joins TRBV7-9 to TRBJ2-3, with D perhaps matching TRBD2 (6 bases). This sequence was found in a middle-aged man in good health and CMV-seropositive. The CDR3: CASSSTARLGGTDTQYF. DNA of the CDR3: TGTGCCAGCAGCAGCACCGCCCGACTAGGAGGCACAGATACGCAGTATTTT.